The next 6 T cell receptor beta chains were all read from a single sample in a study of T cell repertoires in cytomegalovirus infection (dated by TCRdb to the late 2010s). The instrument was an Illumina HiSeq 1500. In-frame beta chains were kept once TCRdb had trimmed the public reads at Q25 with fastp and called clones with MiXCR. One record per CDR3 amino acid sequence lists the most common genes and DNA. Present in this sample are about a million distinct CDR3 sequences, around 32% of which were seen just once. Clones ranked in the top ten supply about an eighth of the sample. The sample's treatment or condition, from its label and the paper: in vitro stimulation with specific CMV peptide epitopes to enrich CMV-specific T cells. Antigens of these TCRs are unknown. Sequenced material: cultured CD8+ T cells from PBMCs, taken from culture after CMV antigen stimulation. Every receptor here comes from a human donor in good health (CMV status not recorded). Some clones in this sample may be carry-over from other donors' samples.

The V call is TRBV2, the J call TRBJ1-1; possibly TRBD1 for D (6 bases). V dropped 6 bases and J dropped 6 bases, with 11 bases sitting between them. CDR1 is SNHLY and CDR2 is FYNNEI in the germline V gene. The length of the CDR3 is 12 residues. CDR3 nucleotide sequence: TGTGCCAGCAGAGAGGGGGGACCTGAAGCTTTCTTT. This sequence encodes CASREGGPEAFF. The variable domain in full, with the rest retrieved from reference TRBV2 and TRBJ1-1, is EPEVTQTPSHQVTQMGQEVILRCVPISNHLYFYWYRQILGQKVEFLVSFYNNEISEKSEIFDDQFSVERPDGSNFTLKIRSTKLEDSAMYFCASREGGPEAFFGQGTRLTVV.

The CDR3 protein is CASSLKQVTGDYEQYV. DNA for the CDR3: TGTGCCAGCAGCTTAAAGCAGGTGACAGGGGACTACGAGCAGTACGTC. The rearrangement joins TRBV7-8 to TRBJ2-7; TRBD1 agrees at 8 bases. From germline, CDR1 is SGHVS and CDR2 FQNEAQ. Losses at the gene ends were 2 bases for V and 3 bases for J; bases not matched to a gene: 9. The CDR3 spans 16 residues.

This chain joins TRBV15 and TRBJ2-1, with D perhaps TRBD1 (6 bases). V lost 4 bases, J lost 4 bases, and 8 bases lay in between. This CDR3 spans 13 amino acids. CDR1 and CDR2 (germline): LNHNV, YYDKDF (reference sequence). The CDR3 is CATSKTGYNEQFF. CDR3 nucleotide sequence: TGTGCCACCAGCAAAACAGGGTACAATGAGCAGTTCTTC.

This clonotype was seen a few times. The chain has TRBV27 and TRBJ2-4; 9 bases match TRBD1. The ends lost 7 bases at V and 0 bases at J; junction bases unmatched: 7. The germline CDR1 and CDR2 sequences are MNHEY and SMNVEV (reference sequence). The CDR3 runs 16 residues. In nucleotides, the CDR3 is TGTGCCAGCACCACCGGGACAGGGTTAGCCAAAAACATTCAGTACTTC. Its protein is CASTTGTGLAKNIQYF.

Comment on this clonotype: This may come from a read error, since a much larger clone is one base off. CDR3 DNA sequence: TGTACCAGCTTCGGCAGGGGTCACGAGCAGTACGTC. This sequence encodes CTSFGRGHEQYV. This chain connects TRBV7-2 to TRBJ2-7; the D gene is possibly TRBD1 (6 bases). Germline V gene lookup returns CDR1 SGHTA and CDR2 FQGNSA. CDR3 size: 12 residues. The V end was cut by 8 bases, the J end by 5 bases, with 13 bases between.

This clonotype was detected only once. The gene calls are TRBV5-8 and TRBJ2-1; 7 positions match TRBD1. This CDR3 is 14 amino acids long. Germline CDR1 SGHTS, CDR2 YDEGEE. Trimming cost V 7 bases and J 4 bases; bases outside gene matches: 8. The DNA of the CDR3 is TGTGCCAGCCTTCGGGACAGCTCATACAATGAGCAGTTCTTC. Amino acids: CASLRDSSYNEQFF.